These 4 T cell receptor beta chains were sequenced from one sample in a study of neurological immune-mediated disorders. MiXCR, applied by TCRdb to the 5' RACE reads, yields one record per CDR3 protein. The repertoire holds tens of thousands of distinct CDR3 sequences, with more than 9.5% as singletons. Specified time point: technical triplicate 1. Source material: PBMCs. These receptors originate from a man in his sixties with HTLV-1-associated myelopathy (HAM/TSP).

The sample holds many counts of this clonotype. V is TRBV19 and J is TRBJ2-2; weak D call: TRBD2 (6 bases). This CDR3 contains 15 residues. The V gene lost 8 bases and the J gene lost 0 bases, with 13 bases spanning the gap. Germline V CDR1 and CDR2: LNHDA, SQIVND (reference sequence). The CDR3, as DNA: TGTGCCAGTCGAGTGGGGGGTACGAACACCGGGGAGCTGTTTTTT. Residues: CASRVGGTNTGELFF.

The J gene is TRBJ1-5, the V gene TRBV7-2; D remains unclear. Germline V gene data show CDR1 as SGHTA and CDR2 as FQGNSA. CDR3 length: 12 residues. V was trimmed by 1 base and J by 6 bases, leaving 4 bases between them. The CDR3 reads CASSLDAQPQHF. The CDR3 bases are TGTGCCAGCAGCTTAGACGCTCAGCCCCAGCATTTT.

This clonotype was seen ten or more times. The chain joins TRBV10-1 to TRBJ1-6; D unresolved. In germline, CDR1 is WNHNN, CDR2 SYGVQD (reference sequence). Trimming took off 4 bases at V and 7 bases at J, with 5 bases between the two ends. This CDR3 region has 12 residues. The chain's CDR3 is CASSAGNSPLHF. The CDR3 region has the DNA TGCGCCAGCAGTGCGGGAAATTCACCCCTCCACTTT.

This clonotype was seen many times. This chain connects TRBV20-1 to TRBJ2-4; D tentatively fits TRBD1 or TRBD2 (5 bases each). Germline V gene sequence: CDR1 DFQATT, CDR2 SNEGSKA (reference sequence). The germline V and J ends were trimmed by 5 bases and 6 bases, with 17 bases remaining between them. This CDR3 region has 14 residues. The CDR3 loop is CSAEGTGRRNIQYF. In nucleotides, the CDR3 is TGCAGTGCTGAGGGCACAGGCAGGAGAAACATTCAGTACTTC.